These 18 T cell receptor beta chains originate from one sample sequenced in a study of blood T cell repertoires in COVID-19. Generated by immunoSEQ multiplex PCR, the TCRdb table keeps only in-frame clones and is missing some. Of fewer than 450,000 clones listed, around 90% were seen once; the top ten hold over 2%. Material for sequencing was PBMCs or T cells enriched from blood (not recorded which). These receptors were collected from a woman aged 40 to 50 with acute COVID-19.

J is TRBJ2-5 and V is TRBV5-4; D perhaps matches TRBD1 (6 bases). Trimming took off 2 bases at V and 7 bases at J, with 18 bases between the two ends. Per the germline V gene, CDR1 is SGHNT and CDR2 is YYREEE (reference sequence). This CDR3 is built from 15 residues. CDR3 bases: TGTGCCAGCAGCTTCTCGGCAGGGAAGGGGGTGACCCAGTACTTC. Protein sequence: CASSFSAGKGVTQYF.

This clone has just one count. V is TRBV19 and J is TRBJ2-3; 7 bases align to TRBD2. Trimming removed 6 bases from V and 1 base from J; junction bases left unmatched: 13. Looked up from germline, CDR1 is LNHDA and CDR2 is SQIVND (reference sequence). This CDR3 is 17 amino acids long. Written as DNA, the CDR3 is TGTGCCAGTAGCCGCCTCCTCGCGGGAGCCGGCACAGATACGCAGTATTTT. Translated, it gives CASSRLLAGAGTDTQYF.

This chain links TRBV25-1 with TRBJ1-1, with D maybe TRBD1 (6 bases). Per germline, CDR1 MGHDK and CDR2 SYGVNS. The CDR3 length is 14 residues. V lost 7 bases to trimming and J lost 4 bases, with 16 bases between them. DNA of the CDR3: TGTGCCAGCATTCCGCTCAGGGGATCCACTGAAGCTTTCTTT. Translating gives CASIPLRGSTEAFF.

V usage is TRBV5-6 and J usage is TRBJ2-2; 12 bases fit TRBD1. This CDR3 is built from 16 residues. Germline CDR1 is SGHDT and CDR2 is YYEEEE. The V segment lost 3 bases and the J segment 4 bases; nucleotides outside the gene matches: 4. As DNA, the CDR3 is TGTGCCAGCAGCTCCCGGGACAGGGGGCGCACCGGGGAGCTGTTTTTT. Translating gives CASSSRDRGRTGELFF. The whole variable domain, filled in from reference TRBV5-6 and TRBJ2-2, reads DAGVTQSPTHLIKTRGQQVTLRCSPKSGHDTVSWYQQALGQGPQFIFQYYEEEERQRGNFPDRFSGHQFPNYSSELNVNALLLGDSALYLCASSSRDRGRTGELFFGEGSRLTVL.

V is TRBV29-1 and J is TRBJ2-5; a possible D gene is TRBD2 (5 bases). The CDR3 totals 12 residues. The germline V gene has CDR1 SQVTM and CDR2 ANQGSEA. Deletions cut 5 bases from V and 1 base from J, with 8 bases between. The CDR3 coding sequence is TGCAGCGTTACTAGAAGCCAAGAGACCCAGTACTTC. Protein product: CSVTRSQETQYF.

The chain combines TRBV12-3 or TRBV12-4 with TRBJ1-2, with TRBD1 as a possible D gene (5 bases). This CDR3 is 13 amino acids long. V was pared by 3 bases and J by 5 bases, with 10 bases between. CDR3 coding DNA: TGTGCCAGCAGTTTGGGCGCAGGGTATGGCTACACCTTC. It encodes CASSLGAGYGYTF.

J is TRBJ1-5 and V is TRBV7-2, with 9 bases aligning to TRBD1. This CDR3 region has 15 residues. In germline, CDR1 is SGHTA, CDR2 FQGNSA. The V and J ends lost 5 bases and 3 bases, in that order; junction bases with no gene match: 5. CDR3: CASSPQGAINQPQHF. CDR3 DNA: TGTGCCAGCAGCCCACAGGGGGCGATCAATCAGCCCCAGCATTTT.

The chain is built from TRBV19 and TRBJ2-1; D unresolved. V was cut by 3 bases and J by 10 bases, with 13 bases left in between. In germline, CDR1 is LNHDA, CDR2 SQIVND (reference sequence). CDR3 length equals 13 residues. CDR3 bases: TGTGCCAGTAGTATTGACCGGGTATGGGAGCAGTTCTTC. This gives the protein CASSIDRVWEQFF.

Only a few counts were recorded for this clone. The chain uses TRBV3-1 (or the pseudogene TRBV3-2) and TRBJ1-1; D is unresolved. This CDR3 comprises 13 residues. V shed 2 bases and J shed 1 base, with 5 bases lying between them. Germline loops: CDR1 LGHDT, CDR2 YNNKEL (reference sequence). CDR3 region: CASSQHPNTEAFF. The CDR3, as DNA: TGTGCCAGCAGCCAACATCCGAACACTGAAGCTTTCTTT.

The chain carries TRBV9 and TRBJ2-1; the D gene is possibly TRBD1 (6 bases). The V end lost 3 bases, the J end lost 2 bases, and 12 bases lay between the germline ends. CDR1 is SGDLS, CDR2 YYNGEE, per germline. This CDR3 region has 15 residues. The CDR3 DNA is TGTGCCAGCAGCGCCACCGGGACAACCTACAATGAGCAGTTCTTC. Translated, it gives CASSATGTTYNEQFF.

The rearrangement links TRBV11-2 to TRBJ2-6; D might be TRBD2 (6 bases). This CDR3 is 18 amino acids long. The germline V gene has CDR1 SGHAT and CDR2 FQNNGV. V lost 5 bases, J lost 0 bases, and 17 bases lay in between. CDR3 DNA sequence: TGTGCCAGCAGCCCCGTCGGGGGTCTTCTCTCTGGGGCCAACGTCCTGACTTTC. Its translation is CASSPVGGLLSGANVLTF.

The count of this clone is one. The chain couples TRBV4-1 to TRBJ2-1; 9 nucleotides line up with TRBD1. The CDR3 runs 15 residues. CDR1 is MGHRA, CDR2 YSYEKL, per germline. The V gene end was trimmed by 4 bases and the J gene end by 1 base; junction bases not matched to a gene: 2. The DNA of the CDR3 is TGCGCCAGCAGCCGAGACAGGGGGTCCTACAATGAGCAGTTCTTC. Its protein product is CASSRDRGSYNEQFF.

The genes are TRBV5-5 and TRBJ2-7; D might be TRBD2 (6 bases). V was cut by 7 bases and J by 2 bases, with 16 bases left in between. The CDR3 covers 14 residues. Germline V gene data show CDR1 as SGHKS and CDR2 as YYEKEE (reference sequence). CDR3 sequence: CASSTGERPYEQYF. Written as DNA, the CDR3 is TGTGCCAGCTCCACGGGAGAGCGTCCCTACGAGCAGTACTTC.

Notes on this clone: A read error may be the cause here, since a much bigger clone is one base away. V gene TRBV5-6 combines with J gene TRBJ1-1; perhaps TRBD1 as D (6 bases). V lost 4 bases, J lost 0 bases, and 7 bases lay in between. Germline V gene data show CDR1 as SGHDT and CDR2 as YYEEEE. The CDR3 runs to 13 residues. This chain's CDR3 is CASSRTVNTEAFF. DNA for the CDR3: TGTGCCAGCAGCAGGACAGTGAACACTGAAGCTTTCTTT.

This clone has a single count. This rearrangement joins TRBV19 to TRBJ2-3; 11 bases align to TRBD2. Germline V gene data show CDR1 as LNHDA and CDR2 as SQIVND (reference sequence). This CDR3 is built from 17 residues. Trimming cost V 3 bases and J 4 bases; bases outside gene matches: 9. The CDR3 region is CASSIGLAGYDADTQYF. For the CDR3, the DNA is TGTGCCAGTAGTATCGGACTAGCGGGTTACGACGCAGATACGCAGTATTTT.

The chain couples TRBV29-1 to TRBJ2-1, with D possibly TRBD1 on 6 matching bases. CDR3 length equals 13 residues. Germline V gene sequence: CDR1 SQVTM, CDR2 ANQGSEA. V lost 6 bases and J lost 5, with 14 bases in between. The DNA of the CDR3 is TGCAGCGTGGGGGCTAGAACCGACAATGAGCAGTTCTTC. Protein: CSVGARTDNEQFF.

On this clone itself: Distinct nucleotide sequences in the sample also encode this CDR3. In DNA, the CDR3 is TGTGCCAGCAGCCCCAGGGGTGACTATGGCTACACCTTC. This codes for CASSPRGDYGYTF. The V and J genes are TRBV9 and TRBJ1-2; D might be TRBD1 (6 bases). Germline lookup yields CDR1 SGDLS and CDR2 YYNGEE. The CDR3 covers 13 residues. The ends were cut back, 4 bases at V and 3 bases at J, with 10 bases in the middle. Full variable domain (missing parts from reference TRBV9 and TRBJ1-2): DSGVTQTPKHLITATGQRVTLRCSPRSGDLSVYWYQQSLDQGLQFLIQYYNGEERAKGNILERFSAQQFPDLHSELNLSSLELGDSALYFCASSPRGDYGYTFGSGTRLTVV.

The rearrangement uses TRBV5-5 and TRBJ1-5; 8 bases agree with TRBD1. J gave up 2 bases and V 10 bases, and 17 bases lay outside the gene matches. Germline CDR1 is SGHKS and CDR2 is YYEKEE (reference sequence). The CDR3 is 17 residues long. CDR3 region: CAEQDGQGLWGNQPQHF. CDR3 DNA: TGTGCCGAGCAGGACGGACAGGGACTTTGGGGCAATCAGCCCCAGCATTTT.